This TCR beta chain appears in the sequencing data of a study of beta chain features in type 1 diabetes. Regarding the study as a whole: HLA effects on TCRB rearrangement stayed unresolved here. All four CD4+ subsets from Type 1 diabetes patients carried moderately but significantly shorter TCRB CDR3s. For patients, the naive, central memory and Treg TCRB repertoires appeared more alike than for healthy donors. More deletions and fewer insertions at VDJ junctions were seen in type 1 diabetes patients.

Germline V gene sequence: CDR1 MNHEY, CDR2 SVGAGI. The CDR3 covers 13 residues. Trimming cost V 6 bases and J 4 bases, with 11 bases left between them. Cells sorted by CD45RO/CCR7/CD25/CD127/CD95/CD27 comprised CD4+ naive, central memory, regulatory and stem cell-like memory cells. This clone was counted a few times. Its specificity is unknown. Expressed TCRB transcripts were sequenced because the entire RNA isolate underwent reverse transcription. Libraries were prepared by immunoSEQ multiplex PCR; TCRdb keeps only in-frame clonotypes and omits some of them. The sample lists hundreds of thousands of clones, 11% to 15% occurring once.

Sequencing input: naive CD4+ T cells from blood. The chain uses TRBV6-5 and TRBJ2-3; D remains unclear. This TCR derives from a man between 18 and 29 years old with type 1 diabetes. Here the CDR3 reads CASRSIGADTQYF. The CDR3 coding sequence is TGTGCCAGCAGATCGATTGGGGCAGATACGCAGTATTTT.